The source of this T cell receptor (beta chain) is a study of T cell changes during pregnancy in multiple sclerosis (dated by TCRdb to between 2019 and 2020). Turning to the overall study: Changes in the T cell repertoire over the course of pregnancy were examined in this study in women with multiple sclerosis.

The library was obtained by the immunoSEQ multiplex PCR assay. The table comes from immuneACCESS by way of TCRdb, which keeps in-frame sequences with V and J called. Part of the clones is missing from these tables; in studies checked, under half for an unresolved V gene and the rest for unknown reasons. This sample comprises just over 65,000 clones, under 95% of them detected only once. The leading ten clones occupy roughly 0.8% of the sample. With regard to this clone: Its antigen target is currently unknown. No much larger clonotype is one base removed from it; base qualities were not supplied.

V has 4 bases trimmed and J has 8 bases trimmed; junction bases matching no gene number 11. The CDR3 contains 15 residues, cysteine and phenylalanine counted. Left in the record is the CDR3 DNA by itself, 45 bases read in frame from the first base. CDR1 and CDR2 (SGHRS, YFSETQ) derive from the germline V gene. The material was peripheral blood, obtained in the second trimester of pregnancy. The sequence links TRBV5-1 to TRBJ2-1; TRBD2 lines up with 8 middle nucleotides. This sequence was found in a female donor with multiple sclerosis, enrolled in a pregnancy study. The nucleotide sequence reads as follows: TGCGCCAGCAGCCCCGGGACTAGGGCCTTGTATGAGCAGTTCTTC. It specifies CASSPGTRALYEQFF.